A single sample is the source of the 21 T cell receptor beta chains below, sequenced in a study of blood T cell repertoires in COVID-19 (dated by TCRdb to 2018 to 2021). The library was prepared using the immunoSEQ multiplex PCR assay. In its TCRdb copy, this immuneACCESS table keeps in-frame sequences only and misses some clones. Where compared with another copy, unresolved V genes explain less than half of these, and the others have no known cause. This sample has roughly 53,000 clones in its table, and around 80% of those were observed once. Jointly, the top ten make up more than 13% of the sample. Input material: peripheral blood. All receptors come from a human donor in a cohort sampled during active COVID-19.

The V call is TRBV5-4, the J call TRBJ2-6, with TRBD1 matching over 8 bases. CDR3 length: 16 amino acids. Germline V CDR1 and CDR2: SGHNT, YYREEE (reference sequence). CDR3 bases: TGTGCGACCTCCGGGACAGGATATTCTGGGGCCAACGTCCTGACTTTC. Protein product: CATSGTGYSGANVLTF.

A few counts support this clone. The V call is TRBV13, the J call TRBJ2-1; 8 bases are shared with TRBD2. J gave up 0 bases and V 4 bases, and 8 bases lay outside the gene matches. The germline gives CDR1 PRHDT, CDR2 FYEKMQ (reference sequence). This CDR3 has 17 amino acids. CDR3 bases: TGTGCCAGCAGCTCCCACGTGGGGACTAGCTCCTACAATGAGCAGTTCTTC. Translating gives CASSSHVGTSSYNEQFF.

This chain links TRBV11-2 with TRBJ2-6, with D maybe TRBD1 (6 bases). In germline, CDR1 is SGHAT, CDR2 FQNNGV. V was cut by 3 bases and J by 4 bases, with 10 bases left in between. The CDR3 spans 15 residues. In DNA, the CDR3 is TGTGCCAGCAGCTTCAGGGGTACCGGGGCCAACGTCCTGACTTTC. Its translation: CASSFRGTGANVLTF. The full variable domain, completed using reference TRBV11-2 and TRBJ2-6, is EAGVAQSPRYKIIEKRQSVAFWCNPISGHATLYWYQQILGQGPKLLIQFQNNGVVDDSQLPKDRFSAERLKGVDSTLKIQPAKLEDSAVYLCASSFRGTGANVLTFGAGSRLTVL.

This rearrangement joins TRBV7-2 to TRBJ2-7; 9 bases agree with TRBD1. This CDR3 is 16 amino acids long. Germline lookup yields CDR1 SGHTA and CDR2 FQGNSA. Germline trimming cut 2 bases from V and 3 bases from J; bases unmatched to any gene: 8. The CDR3 loop is CASSLLQGQGHYEQYF. In DNA form, the CDR3 reads TGTGCCAGCAGCTTACTTCAGGGACAGGGACACTACGAGCAGTACTTC.

The rearrangement uses TRBV4-2 and TRBJ2-1; 10 bases line up with TRBD2. V lost 0 bases, J lost 4 bases, and 9 bases stayed unmatched. Germline lookup yields CDR1 LGHNA and CDR2 YNFKEQ. The CDR3 is 18 amino acids. The CDR3 bases are TGTGCCAGCAGCCAAGAGTTGCGGGCTAGCGGGGGATACAATGAGCAGTTCTTC. As protein: CASSQELRASGGYNEQFF.

The rearrangement uses TRBV7-9 and TRBJ2-7; no definite D call. CDR1 and CDR2 (germline): SEHNR, FQNEAQ (reference sequence). The CDR3 is 11 residues long. V was cut by 8 bases and J by 4 bases, with 9 bases left in between. In DNA, the CDR3 is TGTGCCAGCTCGGCGGATTACGAGCAGTACTTC. Translated, it gives CASSADYEQYF.

The gene calls are TRBV23-1 and TRBJ2-7, with 9 bases matching TRBD1. TRBV23-1 counts as an open reading frame of uncertain function. The CDR3 spans 16 residues. V shed 2 bases and J 3 bases; nucleotides not matched to a gene: 8. The CDR3: CASSQPDRGHHYEQYF. As DNA, the CDR3 is TGCGCCAGCAGTCAACCGGACAGGGGCCACCACTACGAGCAGTACTTC.

This clone has a single count. The chain recombines TRBV27 with TRBJ2-3; unclear D gene. The V gene's germline CDR1 is MNHEY and CDR2 SMNVEV (reference sequence). Trimming removed 0 bases at V and 3 bases at J, with 4 bases between. The CDR3 consists of 13 residues. The DNA for the CDR3 is TGTGCCAGCAGTTTATCCAGGACAGATACGCAGTATTTT. Its protein product is CASSLSRTDTQYF.

The genes are TRBV28 and TRBJ2-3; D is uncertain. Trimming removed 7 bases at V and 6 bases at J, with 8 bases between. CDR1 and CDR2 (germline): MDHEN, SYDVKM. The CDR3 loop spans 11 amino acids. CDR3 in amino acids: CASMELDTQYF. The CDR3 nucleotides are TGTGCCAGCATGGAGTTGGATACGCAGTATTTT.

V gene TRBV28 combines with J gene TRBJ2-3, with D possibly TRBD2 on 5 matching bases. The V end was cut by 6 bases, the J end by 4 bases, with 17 bases between. Germline CDR1 is MDHEN and CDR2 is SYDVKM. The CDR3 runs 15 residues. The CDR3 DNA reads as TGTGCCAGCAGCCACCCCGGGGTTTCGGCAGATACGCAGTATTTT. Protein product: CASSHPGVSADTQYF.

The CDR3 bases are TGTGCCAGCAGCCAAGCTTTTAGCGGGGGGGGGAACACAGATACGCAGTATTTT. It specifies CASSQAFSGGGNTDTQYF. This chain uses TRBV3-1 (or the pseudogene TRBV3-2) with TRBJ2-3; 11 bases are shared with TRBD2. Looked up from germline, CDR1 is LGHDT and CDR2 is YNNKEL (reference sequence). This CDR3 has 18 residues. V gave up 1 base and J gave up 2 bases; unmatched junction bases: 8.

V is TRBV18 and J is TRBJ1-5; D remains unclear. Germline loops: CDR1 KGHSH, CDR2 LQKENI. This CDR3 region has 16 residues. V was clipped by 6 bases and J by 0 bases, with 15 bases between them. The CDR3 region has the DNA TGTGCCAGCTCTCAAGAAGAGGATTCTAGCAATCAGCCCCAGCATTTT. Its protein is CASSQEEDSSNQPQHF.

This rearrangement joins TRBV2 to TRBJ2-4; 7 bases fit TRBD2. The CDR3 length is 14 residues. Germline CDR1 SNHLY, CDR2 FYNNEI. The J segment lost 1 base and the V segment lost 6 bases, leaving 3 bases of the junction unmatched. CDR3 nucleotide sequence: TGTGCCAGCAGGGGGGGGTTTGCCAAAAACATTCAGTACTTC. Translating gives CASRGGFAKNIQYF.

The chain combines TRBV4-3 with TRBJ1-2; unclear D gene. There are 15 residues in the CDR3. CDR1 is LGHNA and CDR2 is YSLEER in the germline V gene. Trimming took 4 bases from V and 3 from J, leaving 15 bases between them. The DNA of the CDR3 is TGCGCCAGCAGCCCTTCCTGGAGGGAATACTATGGCTACACCTTC. Protein sequence: CASSPSWREYYGYTF.

This clone was seen a single time. J is TRBJ2-7 and V is TRBV20-1; no clear D. V lost 2 bases, J lost 3 bases, and 5 bases lay in between. Germline V CDR1 and CDR2: DFQATT, SNEGSKA (reference sequence). The CDR3 loop spans 11 amino acids. The CDR3 region is CSARLSYEQYF. The CDR3 nucleotides read TGCAGTGCTAGACTGAGCTACGAGCAGTACTTC.

The chain links TRBV7-9 to TRBJ2-2; maybe TRBD2 (5 bases). The CDR3 consists of 17 residues. Between the trimmed V and J ends, which lost 6 bases and 3 bases, there was a span of 20 bases. Per germline, CDR1 SEHNR and CDR2 FQNEAQ (reference sequence). The DNA for the CDR3 is TGTGCCAGCAGACCGCGCCCATATGGACTCGACACCGGGGAGCTGTTTTTT. This gives the protein CASRPRPYGLDTGELFF.

The rearrangement links TRBV7-9 to TRBJ2-7, with D unclear. The V end lost 1 base, the J end lost 5 bases, and 21 bases lay between the germline ends. Germline V gene data show CDR1 as SEHNR and CDR2 as FQNEAQ (reference sequence). The length of the CDR3 is 17 residues. The CDR3 sequence is CASSLVGTPTRYHEQYF. CDR3 DNA: TGTGCCAGCAGCTTAGTAGGAACTCCGACGAGGTACCACGAGCAGTACTTC. The whole variable domain, filled in from reference TRBV7-9 and TRBJ2-7, reads DTGVSQNPRHKITKRGQNVTFRCDPISEHNRLYWYRQTLGQGPEFLTYFQNEAQLEKSRLLSDRFSAERPKGSFSTLEIQRTEQGDSAMYLCASSLVGTPTRYHEQYFGPGTRLTVT.

This chain links TRBV5-1 with TRBJ1-6; possible D gene TRBD1, 5 bases. This CDR3 is 16 amino acids long. Germline values: CDR1 SGHRS, CDR2 YFSETQ. V shed 0 bases and J shed 8 bases, with 15 bases lying between them. CDR3 protein: CASSLDRPGGYSPLHF. DNA of the CDR3: TGCGCCAGCAGCTTGGACAGGCCCGGGGGTTATTCACCCCTCCACTTT.

The chain is built from TRBV15 and TRBJ1-4; no firm D call. Germline CDR1 is LNHNV and CDR2 is YYDKDF (reference sequence). The CDR3 runs to 14 residues. V lost 1 base and J 5 bases, leaving 8 bases between the germline ends. This CDR3 reads CATSRGGENEKLFF. The CDR3 bases are TGTGCCACCAGCAGAGGTGGGGAGAATGAAAAACTGTTTTTT. Together with reference TRBV15 and TRBJ1-4, the CDR3 gives the full variable domain: DAMVIQNPRYQVTQFGKPVTLSCSQTLNHNVMYWYQQKSSQAPKLLFHYYDKDFNNEADTPDNFQSRRPNTSFCFLDIRSPGLGDTAMYLCATSRGGENEKLFFGSGTQLSVL.

This CDR3 is CASSSRTGSSYEQYF. The CDR3 coding sequence is TGCGCCAGCAGCTCTAGGACAGGTTCATCCTACGAGCAGTACTTC. The rearrangement uses TRBV5-1 and TRBJ2-7; 7 bases fit TRBD1. With 3 bases clipped from V and 1 base from J, the junction kept 7 bases outside the gene matches. CDR1 SGHRS and CDR2 YFSETQ come from the germline V gene. The CDR3 is made up of 15 amino acids.

In its sample, this clone was seen a few times. The V call is TRBV7-2, the J call TRBJ1-3, with D unclear. Germline loops: CDR1 SGHTA, CDR2 FQGNSA. The CDR3 is 12 amino acids. Trimming cost V 5 bases and J 2 bases, with 4 bases left between them. CDR3 region: CASSLTGNTIYF. CDR3 coding DNA: TGTGCCAGCAGCCTTACTGGAAACACCATATATTTT.